Below, 15 T cell receptor beta chains from the same sample are listed, as sequenced in a study of radiotherapy plus CTLA-4 blockade in lung cancer. Profiled with immunoSEQ multiplex PCR; TCRdb holds only in-frame clones, not every one. The sample carries some 100,000 clones, approximately 84% recorded once. The starting material was peripheral blood, obtained from a patient treated with radiotherapy plus ipilimumab. The receptors shown here come from a human donor with non-small cell lung cancer who had a partial response to radiotherapy plus ipilimumab.

The J gene is TRBJ2-4, the V gene TRBV6-1; 8 nucleotides line up with TRBD1. This CDR3 has 12 residues. Looked up from germline, CDR1 is MNHNS and CDR2 is SASEGT. Trimming removed 7 bases from V and 9 bases from J; junction bases left unmatched: 5. The CDR3 region has the DNA TGTGCCAGCATAGGACAGGGTACCATTCAGTACTTC. It is translated as CASIGQGTIQYF.

This chain uses TRBV2 with TRBJ2-2; TRBD1 matches 8 bases. V shed 5 bases and J 1 base; nucleotides not matched to a gene: 3. The CDR3 has 15 amino acids. Germline CDR1 SNHLY, CDR2 FYNNEI. The CDR3 sequence: CASSRQGMNTGELFF. The DNA for the CDR3 is TGTGCCAGCAGTAGACAGGGGATGAACACCGGGGAGCTGTTTTTT.

The chain has TRBV4-2 and TRBJ1-3; D unclear. V was shortened by 0 bases and J by 2 bases, with 11 bases between the two germline ends. The CDR3 covers 16 residues. Germline V gives CDR1 LGHNA, CDR2 YNFKEQ. The CDR3 protein is CASSQDLGLTGNTIYF. The DNA of the CDR3 is TGTGCCAGCAGCCAAGATTTGGGCCTCACTGGAAACACCATATATTTT.

This clone was counted once. This chain links TRBV5-1 with TRBJ1-1; 8 bases align to TRBD1. Germline V gives CDR1 SGHRS, CDR2 YFSETQ. The CDR3 has 15 residues. The junction had 5 bases not matched to a gene; V was cut back by 0 bases and J by 4 bases. The CDR3 bases are TGCGCCAGCAGCTTGGGACAGGGGATGAGCACTGAAGCTTTCTTT. As protein: CASSLGQGMSTEAFF.

The rearrangement uses TRBV5-5 and TRBJ2-5, with a possible D match to TRBD2 (5 bases). V shed 4 bases and J shed 0 bases, with 10 bases lying between them. Germline CDR1 reads SGHKS; CDR2 reads YYEKEE (reference sequence). The CDR3 length is 14 residues. For the CDR3, the DNA is TGTGCCAGCAGCGGACTGAGGTACCAAGAGACCCAGTACTTC. The encoded protein is CASSGLRYQETQYF. The variable domain in full, completed from reference TRBV5-5 and TRBJ2-5, reads DAGVTQSPTHLIKTRGQQVTLRCSPISGHKSVSWYQQVLGQGPQFIFQYYEKEERGRGNFPDRFSARQFPNYSSELNVNALLLGDSALYLCASSGLRYQETQYFGPGTRLLVL.

As to this clone: Other nucleotide sequences from this sample produce the same CDR3. The chain combines TRBV9 with TRBJ2-7; 13 bases map to TRBD2. The junction had 3 bases not matched to a gene; V was cut back by 0 bases and J by 6 bases. The CDR3 has 15 amino acids. Per germline, CDR1 SGDLS and CDR2 YYNGEE. The CDR3 DNA is TGTGCCAGCAGCGTAGGTGGGACTAGCGGGGCCGAGCAGTACTTC. This encodes CASSVGGTSGAEQYF.

The chain employs TRBV10-3 and TRBJ2-3; 10 bases match TRBD2. The CDR3 runs to 16 residues. After removal of 0 bases from V and 5 bases from J, the junction contained 5 bases not matched to a gene. Germline assignment: CDR1 ENHRY and CDR2 SYGVKD. The CDR3 DNA reads as TGTGCCATCAGTGAGTCGTGGACTAGCGGAGAAGATACGCAGTATTTT. This encodes CAISESWTSGEDTQYF.

The chain joins TRBV19 to TRBJ1-2, with TRBD1 matching over 8 bases. With 6 bases clipped from V and 6 bases from J, the junction kept 12 bases outside the gene matches. CDR3 length equals 15 residues. Germline CDR1 is LNHDA and CDR2 is SQIVND (reference sequence). CDR3 residues: CASSATGAALNGYTF. In DNA form, the CDR3 reads TGTGCCAGTAGCGCGACAGGGGCCGCCCTAAATGGCTACACCTTC.

The CDR3 is CASSGEYEQYF. The CDR3 bases are TGCGCCAGCAGCGGGGAGTACGAGCAGTACTTC. This chain connects TRBV5-1 to TRBJ2-7; tentative D call: TRBD2 (5 bases). V shed 4 bases and J shed 4 bases, with 6 bases lying between them. This CDR3 is built from 11 residues. The germline CDR1 and CDR2 sequences are SGHRS and YFSETQ.

This clone showed up just once. V is TRBV6-6 and J is TRBJ2-7, with D maybe TRBD2 (6 bases). Per the germline V gene, CDR1 is MNHNY and CDR2 is SVGAGI (reference sequence). This CDR3 is 13 amino acids long. The V gene lost 2 bases and the J gene lost 6 bases, with 11 bases spanning the gap. The CDR3 DNA reads as TGTGCCAGCAGTTACGTTTTGGGGGGCGAGCAGTACTTC. This sequence encodes CASSYVLGGEQYF.

The chain combines TRBV6-1 with TRBJ2-7; no clear D gene. V was shortened by 7 bases and J by 3 bases, with 19 bases between the two germline ends. The CDR3 totals 15 residues. CDR1 is MNHNS, CDR2 SASEGT, per germline. Written as DNA, the CDR3 is TGTGCCAGCACCTCGAGTAGGAACACAGTCTACGAGCAGTACTTC. Amino acids: CASTSSRNTVYEQYF.

The chain uses TRBV13 and TRBJ1-1; 8 nucleotides line up with TRBD1. The V gene end was trimmed by 5 bases and the J gene end by 10 bases; junction bases not matched to a gene: 9. This CDR3 is 13 amino acids long. Germline CDR1 reads PRHDT; CDR2 reads FYEKMQ (reference sequence). In DNA form, the CDR3 reads TGTGCCAGCAGCCGTCAGGGGGCTTTTGTAGCTTTCTTT. Translating gives CASSRQGAFVAFF.

This clone has a single count. This rearrangement joins TRBV6-5 to TRBJ1-1; 8 bases are shared with TRBD1. This CDR3 is 13 amino acids long. V was pared by 7 bases and J by 3 bases, with 4 bases of the junction left unmatched. Per germline, CDR1 MNHEY and CDR2 SVGAGI. The CDR3 DNA is TGTGCCAGCACCACGACAGGGGACACTGAAGCTTTCTTT. Translating it yields CASTTTGDTEAFF.

The chain recombines TRBV5-1 with TRBJ2-7, with D perhaps TRBD1 (6 bases). V was cut by 3 bases and J by 8 bases, with 12 bases left in between. The CDR3 sequence is 12 residues long. Germline V gives CDR1 SGHRS, CDR2 YFSETQ. CDR3 bases: TGCGCCAGCAGCTCGACAGGAGGCCAGCAGTACTTC. This codes for CASSSTGGQQYF.

This clone is a singleton in its sample. This CDR3 reads CASSSPYETQYF. CDR3 sequence (DNA): TGTGCCAGCTCGTCCCCTTATGAGACCCAGTACTTC. This chain joins TRBV18 and TRBJ2-5, with D hard to call. This CDR3 is 12 amino acids long. The V end lost 6 bases, the J end lost 5 bases, and 10 bases lay between the germline ends. Germline V gives CDR1 KGHSH, CDR2 LQKENI. The variable domain in full, completed from reference TRBV18 and TRBJ2-5, reads NAGVMQNPRHLVRRRGQEARLRCSPMKGHSHVYWYRQLPEEGLKFMVYLQKENIIDESGMPKERFSAEFPKEGPSILRIQQVVRGDSAAYFCASSSPYETQYFGPGTRLLVL.